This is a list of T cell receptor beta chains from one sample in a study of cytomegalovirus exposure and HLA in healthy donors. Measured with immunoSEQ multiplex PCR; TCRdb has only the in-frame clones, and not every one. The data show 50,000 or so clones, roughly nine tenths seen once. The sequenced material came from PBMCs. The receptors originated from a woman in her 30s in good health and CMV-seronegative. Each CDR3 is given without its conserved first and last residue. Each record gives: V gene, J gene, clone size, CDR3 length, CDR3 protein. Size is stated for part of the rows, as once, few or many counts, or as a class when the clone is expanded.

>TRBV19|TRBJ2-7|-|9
DSQGGHEQY
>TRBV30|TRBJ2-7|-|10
AWRKRDIQQY
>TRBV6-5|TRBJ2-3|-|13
ASSYNPSYTDTQY
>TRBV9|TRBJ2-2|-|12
ASSLQGFDGELF
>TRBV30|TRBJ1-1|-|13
AWSEAYQGNTEAF
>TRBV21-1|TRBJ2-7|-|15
ASSAYSRTSGSYEQY
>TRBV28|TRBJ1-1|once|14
ASSPPQGAMNTEAF
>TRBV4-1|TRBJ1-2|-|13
ASSQPDRGTYGYT
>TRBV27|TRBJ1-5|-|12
ASRSGQGGQPQH
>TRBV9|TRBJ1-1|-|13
ASSGEGHKNTEAF
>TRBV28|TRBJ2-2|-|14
ASSSITSGSDGELF
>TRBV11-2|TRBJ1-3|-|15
ASSLDRGSTSGNTIY
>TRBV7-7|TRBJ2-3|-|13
ASSFSPGTGDTQY
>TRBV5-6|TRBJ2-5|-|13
ASSFSGGAQETQY
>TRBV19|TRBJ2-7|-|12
ASSLAGGIYEQY
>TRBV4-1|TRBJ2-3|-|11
ASSLWRTDTQY
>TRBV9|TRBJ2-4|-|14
ASSGGPEGVENIQY
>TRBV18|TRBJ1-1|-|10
ASSAVPTEAF
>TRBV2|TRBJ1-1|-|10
ASREVNTEAF
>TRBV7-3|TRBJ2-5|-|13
ASSPGQALQETQY
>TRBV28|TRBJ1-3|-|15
ASSLLFQGFAGNTIY
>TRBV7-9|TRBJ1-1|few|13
ASSLWVARGAEAF
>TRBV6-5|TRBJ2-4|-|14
ASSWGQVGAKNIQY
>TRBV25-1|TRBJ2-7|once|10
ASRDRGYEQY
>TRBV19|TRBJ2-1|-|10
ASSIRRGEQF
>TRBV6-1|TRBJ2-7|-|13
ASSEEAGYRSEQY
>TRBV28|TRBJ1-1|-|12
ASSLRDRGTKAF
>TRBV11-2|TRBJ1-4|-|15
ASSPPGTGYTNEKLF
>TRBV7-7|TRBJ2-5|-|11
ASSQGWEETQY
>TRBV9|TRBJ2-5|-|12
ASSVAGGEETQY
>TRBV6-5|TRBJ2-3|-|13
ASRWTSGNSDTQY
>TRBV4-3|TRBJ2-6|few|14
ASSRSGGAGANVLT
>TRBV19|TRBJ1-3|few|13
ASSSIGVPGNTIY
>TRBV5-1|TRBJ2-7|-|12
ASTTGQGADEQY
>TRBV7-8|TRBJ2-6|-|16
ASSPLVPEGSGANVLT
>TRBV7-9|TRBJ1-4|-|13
ASSRSQGAEEKLF
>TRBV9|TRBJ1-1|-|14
ASSYSGTDKNTEAF
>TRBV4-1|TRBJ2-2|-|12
ASSQGVRTGELF
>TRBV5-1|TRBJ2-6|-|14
ASSSRGPSGANVLT
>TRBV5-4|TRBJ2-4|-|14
ASSPAERLAKNIQY
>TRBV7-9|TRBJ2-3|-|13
ASSLSMSAADTQY
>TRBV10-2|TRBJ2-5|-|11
ASKTGGGETQY
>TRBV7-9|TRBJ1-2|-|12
ASSLVTISYGYT
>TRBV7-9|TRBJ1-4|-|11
ASSLDIGEKLF
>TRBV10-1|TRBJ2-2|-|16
ASSGGSPRQGPTGELF
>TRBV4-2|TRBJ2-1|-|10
ASSQDGTRPF
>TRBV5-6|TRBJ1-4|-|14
ASSLIGAGTNEKLF
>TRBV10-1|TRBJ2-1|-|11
ASSEGLADEQF
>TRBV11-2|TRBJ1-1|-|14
ASSLEQGRLDTEAF
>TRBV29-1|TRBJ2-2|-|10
SVGRDTGELF
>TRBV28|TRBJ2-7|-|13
ASEGQGHSAYEQY
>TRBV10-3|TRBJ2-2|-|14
AISGTGTENTGELF
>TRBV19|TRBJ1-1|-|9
ASMGAGEAF
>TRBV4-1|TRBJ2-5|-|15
ASSQGVRERYQETQY
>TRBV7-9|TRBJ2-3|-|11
ASSLAGADTQY
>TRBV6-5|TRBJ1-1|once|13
ASSWGGSENTEAF